Presented here are 8 T cell receptor beta chains from one specimen sequenced in a study of T cells in Graves' hyperthyroidism and ophthalmopathy. The investigators amplified TCR beta CDR3 regions from RNA transcripts. First-round RT-PCR with HTBI primers amplified the TCR CDR3 region. TCRdb re-called the multiplex PCR reads with MiXCR, one entry per CDR3 protein. The data show about 530,000 distinct CDR3 sequences, with 15% to 20% seen just once and under 20% held by the top ten. The specimen sequenced was blood. These receptors all come from a woman aged 18-29 years with Graves' ophthalmopathy.

Of note for this clonotype: A read error may be the cause here, since a much bigger clone is one base away. This chain uses TRBV28 with TRBJ1-4; D uncertain. Germline V CDR1 and CDR2: MDHEN, SYDVKM. The CDR3 totals 13 residues. Trimming pared 7 bases from V and 8 bases from J, leaving 14 bases between. The CDR3 bases are TGTGCCAGCAAACCGGACTTGAGGGAAAAACTGTTTTTT. Translated: CASKPDLREKLFF. Variable domain in full (rest from reference TRBV28 and TRBJ1-4): DVKVTQSSRYLVKRTGEKVFLECVQDMDHENMFWYRQDPGLGLRLIYFSYDVKMKEKGDIPEGYSVSREKKERFSLILESASTNQTSMYLCASKPDLREKLFFGSGTQLSVL.

Note on this clonotype: A read error may produce the germline difference seen at one junction end. The chain links TRBV10-3 to TRBJ2-1, with no clear D. In germline, CDR1 is ENHRY, CDR2 SYGVKD. The CDR3 covers 14 residues. CDR3 sequence: CASSYSHGLNEQFF. For the CDR3, the DNA is TGTGCCAGCAGTTACTCCCATGGGCTCAATGAGCAGTTCTTC.

This clonotype has more than one count but fewer than ten. The chain has TRBV10-3 and TRBJ2-7; TRBD2 is a possible D gene (6 bases). The V end lost 3 bases, the J end lost 0 bases, and 12 bases lay between the germline ends. In germline, CDR1 is ENHRY, CDR2 SYGVKD. This CDR3 is 15 amino acids long. The CDR3 DNA sequence: TGTGCCATCAGTGACCCCGGGACTCCCTCCTACGAGCAGTACTTC. Its protein is CAISDPGTPSYEQYF.

This clonotype was seen ten or more times. The rearrangement joins TRBV2 to TRBJ2-5, with TRBD2 as a possible D gene (5 bases). Germline-derived CDR1 and CDR2 are SNHLY and FYNNEI. Trimming stripped 7 bases from V and 2 bases from J, with 14 bases between. The CDR3 is made up of 14 amino acids. The CDR3 loop is CASNQGLNQETQYF. The CDR3 bases are TGTGCCAGCAACCAAGGACTGAATCAAGAGACCCAGTACTTC.

On this clonotype: Since a much larger clone is just one base distant, this may be a read error. The chain joins TRBV30 to TRBJ1-2; 7 positions agree with TRBD1. The CDR3 sequence is 14 residues long. Germline V gene data show CDR1 as GTSNPN and CDR2 as SVGIG (reference sequence). Trimming took 3 bases from V and 2 from J; bases not matched to a gene: 6. CDR3 bases: TGTGCCTGGAGACTAGCGGGACAGAACTATGGCTACACCTTC. Translation gives CAWRLAGQNYGYTF.

This clonotype is a singleton in its sample. The rearrangement links TRBV6-4 to TRBJ2-5; 9 bases are a match to TRBD2. CDR3 length: 15 residues. Looked up from germline, CDR1 is MRHNA and CDR2 is SNTAGT. The junction had 8 bases not matched to a gene; V was cut back by 6 bases and J by 3 bases. As DNA, the CDR3 is TGTGCCAGCAGCTGGACTAGCGAAGAGAAAGAGACCCAGTACTTC. This codes for CASSWTSEEKETQYF.

The CDR3, as DNA: TGCGCCAGCAGCTTGGACCCGATCTACGAGCAGTTCTTC. Its translation: CASSLDPIYEQFF. V is TRBV5-1 and J is TRBJ2-1, with D hard to call. The CDR3 runs 13 residues. Germline V CDR1 and CDR2: SGHRS, YFSETQ. V was clipped by 0 bases and J by 10 bases, with 11 bases between them.

The sample holds many counts of this clonotype. V is TRBV29-1 and J is TRBJ1-1; no clear D. V was shortened by 7 bases and J by 1 base, with 10 bases between the two germline ends. The CDR3 extends over 12 amino acids. Germline values: CDR1 SQVTM, CDR2 ANQGSEA. CDR3 in DNA: TGCAGCGCAGTGGCGAGGAACACTGAAGCTTTCTTT. It translates to CSAVARNTEAFF.